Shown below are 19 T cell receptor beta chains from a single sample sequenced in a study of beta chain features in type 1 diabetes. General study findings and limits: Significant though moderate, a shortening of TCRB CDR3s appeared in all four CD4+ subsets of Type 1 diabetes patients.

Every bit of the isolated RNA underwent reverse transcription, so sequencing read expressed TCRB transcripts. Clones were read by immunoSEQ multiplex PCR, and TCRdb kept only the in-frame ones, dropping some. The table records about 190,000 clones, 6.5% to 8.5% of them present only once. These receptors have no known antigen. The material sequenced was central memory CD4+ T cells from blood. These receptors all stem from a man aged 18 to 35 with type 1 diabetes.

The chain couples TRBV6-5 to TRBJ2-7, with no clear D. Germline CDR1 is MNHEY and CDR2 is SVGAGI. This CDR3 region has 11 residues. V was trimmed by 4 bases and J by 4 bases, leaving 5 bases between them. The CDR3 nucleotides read TGTGCCAGCAGTTTAGAGTACGAGCAGTACTTC. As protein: CASSLEYEQYF.

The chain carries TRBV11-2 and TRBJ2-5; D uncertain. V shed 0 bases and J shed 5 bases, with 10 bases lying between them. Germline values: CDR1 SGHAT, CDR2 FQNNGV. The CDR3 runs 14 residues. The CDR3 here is CASSLDRHTETQYF. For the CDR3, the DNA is TGTGCCAGCAGCTTAGATAGACATACCGAGACCCAGTACTTC.

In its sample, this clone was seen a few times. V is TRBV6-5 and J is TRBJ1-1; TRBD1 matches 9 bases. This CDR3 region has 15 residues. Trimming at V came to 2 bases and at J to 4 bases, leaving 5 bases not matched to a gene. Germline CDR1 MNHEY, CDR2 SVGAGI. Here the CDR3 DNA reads TGTGCCAGCAGTTACCCGGGACAGGGAGTCACTGAAGCTTTCTTT. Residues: CASSYPGQGVTEAFF.

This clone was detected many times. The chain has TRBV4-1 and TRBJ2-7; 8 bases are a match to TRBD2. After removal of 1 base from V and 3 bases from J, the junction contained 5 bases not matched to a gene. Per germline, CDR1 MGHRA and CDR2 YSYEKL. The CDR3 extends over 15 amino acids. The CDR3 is CASSQALADYYEQYF. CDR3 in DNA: TGCGCCAGCAGCCAAGCACTAGCGGACTACTACGAGCAGTACTTC.

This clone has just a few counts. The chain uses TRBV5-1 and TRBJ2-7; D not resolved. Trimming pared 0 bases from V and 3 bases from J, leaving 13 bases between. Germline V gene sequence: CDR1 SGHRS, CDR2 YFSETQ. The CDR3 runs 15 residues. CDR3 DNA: TGCGCCAGCAGCTTGGACAGCTCCTATAACTACGAGCAGTACTTC. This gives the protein CASSLDSSYNYEQYF.

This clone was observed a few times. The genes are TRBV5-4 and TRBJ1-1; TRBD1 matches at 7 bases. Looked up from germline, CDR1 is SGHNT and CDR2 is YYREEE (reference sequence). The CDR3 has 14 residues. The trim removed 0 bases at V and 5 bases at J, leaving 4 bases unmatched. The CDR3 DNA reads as TGTGCCAGCAGCTTGGACAGGGGTCAGACTGAAGCTTTCTTT. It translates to CASSLDRGQTEAFF.

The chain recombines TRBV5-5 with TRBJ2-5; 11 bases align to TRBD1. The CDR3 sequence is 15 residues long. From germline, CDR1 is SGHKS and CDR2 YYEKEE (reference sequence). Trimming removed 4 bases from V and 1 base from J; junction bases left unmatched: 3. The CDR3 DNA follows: TGTGCCAGCAGCGGCGGGACAGGGGGCCAAGAGACCCAGTACTTC. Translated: CASSGGTGGQETQYF.

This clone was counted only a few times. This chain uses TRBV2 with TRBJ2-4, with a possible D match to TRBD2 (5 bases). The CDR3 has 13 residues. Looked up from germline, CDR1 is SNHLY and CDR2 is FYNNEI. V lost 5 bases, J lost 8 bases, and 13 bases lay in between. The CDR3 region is CASSTEREDIQYF. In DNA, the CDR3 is TGTGCCAGCAGTACAGAGAGGGAAGACATTCAGTACTTC.

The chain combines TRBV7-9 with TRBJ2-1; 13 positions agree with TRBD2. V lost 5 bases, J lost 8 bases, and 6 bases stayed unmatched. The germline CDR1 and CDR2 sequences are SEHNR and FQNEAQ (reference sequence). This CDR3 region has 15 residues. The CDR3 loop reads CASSPGLAGVHEQFF. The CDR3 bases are TGTGCCAGCAGCCCCGGACTAGCGGGAGTCCATGAGCAGTTCTTC.

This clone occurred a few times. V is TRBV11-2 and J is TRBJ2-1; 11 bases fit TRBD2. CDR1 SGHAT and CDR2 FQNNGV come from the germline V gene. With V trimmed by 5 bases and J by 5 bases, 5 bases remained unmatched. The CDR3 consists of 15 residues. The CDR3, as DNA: TGTGCCAGCAGCGCGACTAGCGGGGTAAACAATGAGCAGTTCTTC. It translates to CASSATSGVNNEQFF.

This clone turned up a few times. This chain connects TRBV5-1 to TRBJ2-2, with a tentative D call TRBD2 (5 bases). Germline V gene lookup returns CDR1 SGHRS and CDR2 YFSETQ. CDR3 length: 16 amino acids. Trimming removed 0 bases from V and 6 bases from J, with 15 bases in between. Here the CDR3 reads CASSLAPGSSAGELFF. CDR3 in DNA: TGCGCCAGCAGCTTGGCCCCGGGGTCGTCAGCCGGGGAGCTGTTTTTT.

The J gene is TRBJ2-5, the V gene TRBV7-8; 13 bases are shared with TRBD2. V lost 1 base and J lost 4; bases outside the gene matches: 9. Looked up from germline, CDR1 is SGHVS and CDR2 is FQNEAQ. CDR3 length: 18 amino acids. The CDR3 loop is CASSLGGTSGALGETQYF. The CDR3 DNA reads TGTGCCAGCAGCTTAGGTGGGACTAGCGGGGCTTTAGGAGAGACCCAGTACTTC.

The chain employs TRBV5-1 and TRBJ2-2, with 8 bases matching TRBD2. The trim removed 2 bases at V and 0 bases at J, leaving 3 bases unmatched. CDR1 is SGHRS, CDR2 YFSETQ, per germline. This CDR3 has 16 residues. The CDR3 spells CASSFTGGPNTGELFF. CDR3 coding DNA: TGCGCCAGCAGCTTTACGGGAGGGCCGAACACCGGGGAGCTGTTTTTT.

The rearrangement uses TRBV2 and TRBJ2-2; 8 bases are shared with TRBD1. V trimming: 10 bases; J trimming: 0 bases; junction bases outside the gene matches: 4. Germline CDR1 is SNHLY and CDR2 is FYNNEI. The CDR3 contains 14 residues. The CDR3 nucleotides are TGTGCCACCGGACAGGGCACGAACACCGGGGAGCTGTTTTTT. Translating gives CATGQGTNTGELFF. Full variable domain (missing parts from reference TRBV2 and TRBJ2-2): EPEVTQTPSHQVTQMGQEVILRCVPISNHLYFYWYRQILGQKVEFLVSFYNNEISEKSEIFDDQFSVERPDGSNFTLKIRSTKLEDSAMYFCATGQGTNTGELFFGEGSRLTVL.

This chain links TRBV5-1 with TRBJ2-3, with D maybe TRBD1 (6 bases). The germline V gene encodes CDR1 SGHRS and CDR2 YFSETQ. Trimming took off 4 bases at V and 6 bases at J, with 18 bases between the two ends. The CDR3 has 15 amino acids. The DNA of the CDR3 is TGCGCCAGCAGCGGGGGCGTGGGAACACAGGATACGCAGTATTTT. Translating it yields CASSGGVGTQDTQYF. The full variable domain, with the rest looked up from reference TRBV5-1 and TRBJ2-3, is KAGVTQTPRYLIKTRGQQVTLSCSPISGHRSVSWYQQTPGQGLQFLFEYFSETQRNKGNFPGRFSGRQFSNSRSEMNVSTLELGDSALYLCASSGGVGTQDTQYFGPGTRLTVL.

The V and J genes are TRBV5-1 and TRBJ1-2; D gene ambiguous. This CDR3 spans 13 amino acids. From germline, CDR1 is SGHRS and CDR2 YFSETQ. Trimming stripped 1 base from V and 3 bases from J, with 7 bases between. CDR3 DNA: TGCGCCAGCAGCTTGCTCGGAGACTATGGCTACACCTTC. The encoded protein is CASSLLGDYGYTF.

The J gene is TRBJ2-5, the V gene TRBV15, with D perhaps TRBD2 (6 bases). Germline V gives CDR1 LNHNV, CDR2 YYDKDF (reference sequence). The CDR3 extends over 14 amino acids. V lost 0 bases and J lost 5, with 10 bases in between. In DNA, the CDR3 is TGTGCCACCAGCAGAGATTCGGGGGACGAGACCCAGTACTTC. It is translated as CATSRDSGDETQYF. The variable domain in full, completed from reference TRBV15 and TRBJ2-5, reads DAMVIQNPRYQVTQFGKPVTLSCSQTLNHNVMYWYQQKSSQAPKLLFHYYDKDFNNEADTPDNFQSRRPNTSFCFLDIRSPGLGDTAMYLCATSRDSGDETQYFGPGTRLLVL.

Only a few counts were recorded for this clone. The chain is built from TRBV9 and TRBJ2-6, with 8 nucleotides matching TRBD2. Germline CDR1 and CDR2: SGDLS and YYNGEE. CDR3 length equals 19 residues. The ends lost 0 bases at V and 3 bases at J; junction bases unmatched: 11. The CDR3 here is CASSVGVRAGVYGANVLTF. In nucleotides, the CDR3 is TGTGCCAGCAGCGTAGGGGTGAGAGCGGGGGTTTATGGGGCCAACGTCCTGACTTTC. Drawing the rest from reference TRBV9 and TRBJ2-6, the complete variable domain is DSGVTQTPKHLITATGQRVTLRCSPRSGDLSVYWYQQSLDQGLQFLIQYYNGEERAKGNILERFSAQQFPDLHSELNLSSLELGDSALYFCASSVGVRAGVYGANVLTFGAGSRLTVL.

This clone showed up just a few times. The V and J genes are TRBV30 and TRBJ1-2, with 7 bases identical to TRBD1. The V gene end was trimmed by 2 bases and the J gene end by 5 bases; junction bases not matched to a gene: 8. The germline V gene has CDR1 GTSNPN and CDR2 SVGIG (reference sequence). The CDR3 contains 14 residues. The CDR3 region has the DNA TGTGCCTGGAGTATTAAACAGGGGCGGTATGGCTACACCTTC. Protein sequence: CAWSIKQGRYGYTF.